Shown below are 20 T cell receptor beta chains from a single sample sequenced in a study of cytomegalovirus exposure and HLA in healthy donors. TCRdb keeps only in-frame clones here, not all; method: immunoSEQ multiplex PCR. The repertoire holds roughly 120,000 clones, with less than 90% as singletons. Sequencing used PBMCs. The receptors derive from a man between 18 and 29 years old in good health and CMV-seropositive.

This sequence joins TRBV10-1 and TRBJ1-1, with TRBD1 identical over 7 bases. The CDR3 spans 17 residues. Germline CDR1 is WNHNN and CDR2 is SYGVQD (reference sequence). The V and J ends lost 4 bases and 1 base, in that order; junction bases with no gene match: 12. The CDR3 spells CASSGRTGYRENTEAFF. CDR3 in DNA: TGCGCCAGCAGTGGTCGGACAGGCTACCGCGAGAACACTGAAGCTTTCTTT.

The CDR3 bases are TGTGCCAGCAGCCCCCATGGCGGCGGGGGGGAGCTGTTTTTT. Translating it yields CASSPHGGGGELFF. This rearrangement joins TRBV7-7 to TRBJ2-2; D perhaps matches TRBD2 (5 bases). The germline V gene encodes CDR1 SSHAT and CDR2 FNYEAQ (reference sequence). The CDR3 is 14 amino acids. V lost 5 bases and J 8 bases, leaving 15 bases between the germline ends. Supplemented by reference TRBV7-7 and TRBJ2-2, the full variable domain reads GAGVSQSPRYKVTKRGQDVTLRCDPISSHATLYWYQQALGQGPEFLTYFNYEAQPDKSGLPSDRFSAERPEGSISTLTIQRTEQRDSAMYRCASSPHGGGGELFFGEGSRLTVL.

The chain uses TRBV19 and TRBJ1-5; 9 positions match TRBD1. Germline values: CDR1 LNHDA, CDR2 SQIVND (reference sequence). The CDR3 has 14 amino acids. V lost 6 bases and J lost 4; bases outside the gene matches: 4. In DNA, the CDR3 is TGTGCCAGTAGCATTGACAGGGGGAATCAGCCCCAGCATTTT. Translating it yields CASSIDRGNQPQHF.

This clone was counted only a few times. The chain carries TRBV9 and TRBJ1-1; TRBD1 matches 9 bases. This CDR3 is 17 amino acids long. V gave up 1 base and J gave up 0 bases; unmatched junction bases: 7. CDR1 is SGDLS, CDR2 YYNGEE, per germline. CDR3 DNA sequence: TGTGCCAGCAGCGTATGGGGACAGGGTGACCTGAACACTGAAGCTTTCTTT. Residues: CASSVWGQGDLNTEAFF.

This chain joins TRBV5-1 and TRBJ1-4; D is uncertain. CDR1 and CDR2 from the germline V gene are SGHRS and YFSETQ. Trimming left V 0 bases short and J 0 bases short, with 6 bases between. The CDR3 runs to 15 residues. The CDR3 sequence: CASSLAVSTNEKLFF. CDR3 DNA sequence: TGCGCCAGCAGCTTGGCCGTCTCAACTAATGAAAAACTGTTTTTT.

The chain links TRBV5-6 to TRBJ1-4; 9 bases map to TRBD1. J gave up 11 bases and V 4 bases, and 15 bases lay outside the gene matches. Germline CDR1 SGHDT, CDR2 YYEEEE. The CDR3 contains 16 residues. CDR3 in DNA: TGTGCCAGCAGCATCAGCTCCGGGACAGGGCCGTCTAAACTGTTTTTT. This encodes CASSISSGTGPSKLFF.

This chain connects TRBV27 to TRBJ2-7; 10 nucleotides line up with TRBD1. V shed 0 bases, J shed 5 bases, and the junction held 7 bases outside the gene matches. The CDR3 loop spans 16 amino acids. CDR1 MNHEY and CDR2 SMNVEV come from the germline V gene (reference sequence). The CDR3 is CASSLSPGTGDDEQYF. DNA for the CDR3: TGTGCCAGCAGTTTATCGCCCGGGACAGGGGATGACGAGCAGTACTTC.

This sequence joins TRBV15 and TRBJ2-2; D is uncertain. Trimming left V 0 bases short and J 1 base short, with 6 bases between. CDR3 length: 15 residues. CDR1 and CDR2 (germline): LNHNV, YYDKDF (reference sequence). CDR3 bases: TGTGCCACCAGCAGAGACTACCTGAACACCGGGGAGCTGTTTTTT. Its translation: CATSRDYLNTGELFF.

The chain carries TRBV2 and TRBJ2-1; TRBD1 aligns across 7 bases. This CDR3 region has 13 residues. CDR1 and CDR2 from the germline V gene are SNHLY and FYNNEI. Trimming took 5 bases from V and 4 from J; bases not matched to a gene: 2. The CDR3 bases are TGTGCCAGCAGTTGGGACAGTTACAATGAGCAGTTCTTC. Its translation: CASSWDSYNEQFF. The whole variable domain, remainder taken from reference TRBV2 and TRBJ2-1, is EPEVTQTPSHQVTQMGQEVILRCVPISNHLYFYWYRQILGQKVEFLVSFYNNEISEKSEIFDDQFSVERPDGSNFTLKIRSTKLEDSAMYFCASSWDSYNEQFFGPGTRLTVL.

This chain links TRBV6-4 with TRBJ2-1; 9 nucleotides line up with TRBD2. This CDR3 has 13 amino acids. Germline CDR1 and CDR2: MRHNA and SNTAGT. J gave up 9 bases and V 4 bases, and 4 bases lay outside the gene matches. The CDR3 coding sequence is TGTGCCAGCAGTGGGACTAGCGAAGGTGAGCAGTTCTTC. Translated, it gives CASSGTSEGEQFF.

The chain has TRBV5-1 and TRBJ2-3; 8 nucleotides align to TRBD2. Germline CDR1 is SGHRS and CDR2 is YFSETQ. V was clipped by 4 bases and J by 4 bases; unmatched bases: 11. The CDR3 is made up of 16 amino acids. The DNA for the CDR3 is TGCGCCAGCAGCCGGTCGGCTAGCGGGTCGGCAGATACGCAGTATTTT. It is translated as CASSRSASGSADTQYF.

The chain uses TRBV10-3 and TRBJ2-7; 11 bases are shared with TRBD2. Germline CDR1 is ENHRY and CDR2 is SYGVKD. The CDR3 runs to 15 residues. V was pared by 6 bases and J by 3 bases, with 7 bases of the junction left unmatched. The CDR3 nucleotides read TGTGCCATCAGGGACGGCACTAGCGGGGGCTACGAGCAGTACTTC. This gives the protein CAIRDGTSGGYEQYF.

The genes are TRBV5-6 and TRBJ1-5; 11 nucleotides match TRBD1. Germline trimming cut 3 bases from V and 7 bases from J; bases unmatched to any gene: 6. The length of the CDR3 is 15 residues. Germline V gives CDR1 SGHDT, CDR2 YYEEEE. In nucleotides, the CDR3 is TGTGCCAGCAGCTCGCTCAGGACAGGGGGCCAGCCCCAGCATTTT. Its translation: CASSSLRTGGQPQHF. Complete variable domain (other parts from reference TRBV5-6 and TRBJ1-5): DAGVTQSPTHLIKTRGQQVTLRCSPKSGHDTVSWYQQALGQGPQFIFQYYEEEERQRGNFPDRFSGHQFPNYSSELNVNALLLGDSALYLCASSSLRTGGQPQHFGDGTRLSIL.

V usage is TRBV27 and J usage is TRBJ2-3, with unresolved D. CDR3 size: 14 residues. Trimming shortened V by 10 bases and J by 0 bases, and 14 bases separated the two germline ends. CDR1 MNHEY and CDR2 SMNVEV come from the germline V gene (reference sequence). In DNA, the CDR3 is TGTGCCACATCCGCAGCGCCTAGCACAGATACGCAGTATTTT. Encoded protein: CATSAAPSTDTQYF.

The chain is built from TRBV5-4 and TRBJ2-5, with a tentative D call TRBD2 (5 bases). The CDR3 spans 13 residues. Germline lookup yields CDR1 SGHNT and CDR2 YYREEE (reference sequence). V gave up 2 bases and J gave up 3 bases, with 8 bases separating them. This CDR3 is CASSLAAEETQYF. The CDR3 nucleotides are TGTGCCAGCAGCTTAGCGGCGGAAGAGACCCAGTACTTC. Complete variable domain (other parts from reference TRBV5-4 and TRBJ2-5): ETGVTQSPTHLIKTRGQQVTLRCSSQSGHNTVSWYQQALGQGPQFIFQYYREEENGRGNFPPRFSGLQFPNYSSELNVNALELDDSALYLCASSLAAEETQYFGPGTRLLVL.

The CDR3 DNA reads TGTGCCAGCAGTTCCCCCTCGGGGACTGAAGCTTTCTTT. Its protein is CASSSPSGTEAFF. The V and J genes are TRBV28 and TRBJ1-1; D is unclear. V lost 4 bases, J lost 5 bases, and 11 bases lay in between. Germline CDR1 MDHEN, CDR2 SYDVKM. CDR3 length: 13 residues.

As for this clone: No DNA is shown, since the ends of the CDR3 on it are uncertain; the CDR3 is the one TCRdb lists. The V call is TRBV25-1, the J call TRBJ1-1. From germline, CDR1 is MGHDK and CDR2 SYGVNS. Termini included, the CDR3 measures 12 amino acids. CDR3: CASSEVGGGTFF.

The rearrangement joins TRBV5-1 to TRBJ1-4; tentative D call: TRBD1 (6 bases). V dropped 4 bases and J dropped 6 bases, with 10 bases sitting between them. This CDR3 has 13 residues. Per the germline V gene, CDR1 is SGHRS and CDR2 is YFSETQ. DNA for the CDR3: TGCGCCAGCAGCCCGGACAGTCATGAAAAACTGTTTTTT. Translated: CASSPDSHEKLFF.

This clone has more than one count but fewer than ten. The chain combines TRBV2 with TRBJ2-2; tentative D call: TRBD2 (5 bases). This CDR3 is 13 amino acids long. V lost 5 bases and J lost 8, with 12 bases in between. Germline CDR1 reads SNHLY; CDR2 reads FYNNEI. CDR3 loop: CASSWLATGELFF. The CDR3, as DNA: TGTGCCAGCAGTTGGCTAGCTACAGGGGAGCTGTTTTTT.

This chain joins TRBV18 and TRBJ2-6, with a possible D match to TRBD2 (5 bases). V dropped 3 bases and J dropped 0 bases, with 12 bases sitting between them. The CDR3 length is 17 residues. The germline V gene has CDR1 KGHSH and CDR2 LQKENI. The CDR3 here is CASSPLRRDSGANVLTF. In nucleotides, the CDR3 is TGTGCCAGCTCACCCCTACGACGGGACTCTGGGGCCAACGTCCTGACTTTC.